The present TCR beta chain was sequenced within a study of blood T cell repertoires in COVID-19. Clones were read by immunoSEQ multiplex PCR, and TCRdb kept only the in-frame ones, dropping some. The table shows a few hundred thousand clones, with approximately 88% occurring only once. A few counts support this clone. The V and J ends lost 2 bases and 7 bases respectively, with 17 bases between them. Germline loops: CDR1 LNHDA, CDR2 SQIVND (reference sequence). The CDR3 is 16 amino acids. Cohorts were assigned according to the clinical history that participants reported. Source material: PBMCs or T cells enriched from blood (not recorded which). The source is a young man who had recovered from COVID-19. J is TRBJ1-4 and V is TRBV19; D gene ambiguous. The CDR3 DNA is TGTGCCAGTAGTATACCGGGATCTCGACGGGGTGAAAAACTGTTTTTT. Translating it yields CASSIPGSRRGEKLFF.